This T cell receptor beta chain was observed in a study of Ad26.COV2.S vaccination and SARS-CoV-2 variants. Looking at the study overall: This donor came from the COV1001 trial of Ad26.COV2.S.

This CDR3 spans 12 amino acids. Treatment meaning: roughly 19 received Ad26.COV2.S at low or high dose, single or two shots; about 5 received placebo; per-sample allocation not given. It was on day 63 after the first vaccine or placebo injection that samples were taken. Sequencing was performed with immunoSEQ multiplex PCR; in TCRdb, only in-frame clones are kept and a portion is missing. Of about 400,000 clones detected, 80% to 95% appear once; the ten largest clones hold over 1.5%. This clonotype was obtained from a person aged 18 to 65 who received the Ad26.COV2.S COVID-19 vaccine or a placebo. The rearrangement joins TRBV21-1 to TRBJ1-5; TRBD1, the D gene given by the table, was not confirmed from the DNA. TRBV21-1 is labeled a pseudogene. The sequencing here drew on peripheral blood, taken in a trial of Ad26.COV2.S vaccine versus placebo. The CDR3 region has the DNA TGTGCCAGGGGGACAGTCGATCAGCCCCAGCATTTT. It encodes CARGTVDQPQHF.